The clone carrying this TCR beta chain was observed a single time. Its antigen is unknown. The sample comes from a study of cytomegalovirus exposure and HLA in healthy donors. Study conclusions and caveats: Among TCR beta chains, those listed as cytomegalovirus-associated numbered 164.

At collection, donors were nominally healthy, but unrecorded immune exposures were probable. PCR amplification relied on 60 Vbeta primers (plus 13 Jbeta primers). TCRdb's copy holds only in-frame clones and misses some; the assay was immunoSEQ multiplex PCR. The sample yields around 190,000 clones, over 60% seen once. V lost 4 bases, J lost 7 bases, and 8 bases stayed unmatched. The V gene's germline CDR1 is LNHDA and CDR2 SQIVND (reference sequence). The CDR3 length is 14 residues. The rearrangement uses TRBV19 and TRBJ1-2; 8 bases align to TRBD1. The sequenced material came from PBMCs. This receptor was obtained from a woman aged 40-49 years in good health and CMV-seronegative. DNA of the CDR3: TGTGCCAGTAGTAGAGGACAGGGAACGGCTGGCTACACCTTC. It is translated as CASSRGQGTAGYTF. The entire variable domain, with the rest obtained from reference TRBV19 and TRBJ1-2, is as follows: DGGITQSPKYLFRKEGQNVTLSCEQNLNHDAMYWYRQDPGQGLRLIYYSQIVNDFQKGDIAEGYSVSREKKESFPLTVTSAQKNPTAFYLCASSRGQGTAGYTFGSGTRLTVV.